This entry concerns a single T cell receptor beta chain. Antigen unknown. Profiling relied on immunoSEQ multiplex PCR, and the TCRdb table lists in-frame clones only, not all of them. The data show tens of thousands of clones, about 83% seen once. In germline, CDR1 is MNHNY, CDR2 SVGAGI (reference sequence). Trimming took 5 bases from V and 1 from J; bases not matched to a gene: 8. The CDR3 consists of 16 residues. Samples were taken at baseline and on day 1 of cycles 4 and 7. The source of the sample is a study of OX40 agonist ivuxolimab in advanced cancers. For the study at large: Patients were treated with ivuxolimab, an agonistic anti-OX40 (CD134) antibody. Administration of intravenous ivuxolimab to patients occurred every 2 weeks at 0.01 to 10 mg/kg.

Whole-study findings and limits: Expanded peripheral T-cell antigen specificity went undetermined.

Sequences were derived from CD4+ or CD8+ T cells sorted from blood, sampled in a trial of the OX40 agonist ivuxolimab. The rearrangement uses TRBV6-6 and TRBJ2-5; 9 bases fit TRBD2. The receptor comes from an adult with an advanced solid tumor such as melanoma, head and neck, liver or kidney cancer. Written as DNA, the CDR3 is TGTGCCAGCAGTACGCCCCGAGCGGGGGGCCAAGAGACCCAGTACTTC. It is translated as CASSTPRAGGQETQYF.